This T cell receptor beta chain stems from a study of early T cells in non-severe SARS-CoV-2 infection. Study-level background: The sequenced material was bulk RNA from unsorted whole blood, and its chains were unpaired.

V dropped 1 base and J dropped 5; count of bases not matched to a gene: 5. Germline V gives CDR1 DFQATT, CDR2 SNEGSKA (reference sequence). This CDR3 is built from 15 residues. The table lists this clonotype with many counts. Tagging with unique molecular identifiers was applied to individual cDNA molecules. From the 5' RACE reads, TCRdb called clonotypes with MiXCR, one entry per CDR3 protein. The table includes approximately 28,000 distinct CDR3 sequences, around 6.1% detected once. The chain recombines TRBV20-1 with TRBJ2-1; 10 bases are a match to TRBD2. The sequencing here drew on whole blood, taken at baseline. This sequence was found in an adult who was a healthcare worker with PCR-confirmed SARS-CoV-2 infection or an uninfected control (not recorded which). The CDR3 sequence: CSARVGTSANNEQFF. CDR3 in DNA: TGCAGTGCTAGAGTAGGGACTAGCGCGAACAATGAGCAGTTCTTC.